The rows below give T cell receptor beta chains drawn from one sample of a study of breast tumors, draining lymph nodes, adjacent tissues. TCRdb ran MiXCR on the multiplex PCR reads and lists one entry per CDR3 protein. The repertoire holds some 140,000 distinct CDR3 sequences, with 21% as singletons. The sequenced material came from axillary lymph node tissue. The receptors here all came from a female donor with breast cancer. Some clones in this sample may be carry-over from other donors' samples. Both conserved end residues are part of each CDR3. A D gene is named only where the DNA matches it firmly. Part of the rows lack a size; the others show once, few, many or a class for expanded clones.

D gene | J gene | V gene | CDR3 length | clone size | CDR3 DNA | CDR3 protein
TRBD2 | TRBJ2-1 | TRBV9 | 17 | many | TGTGCCAGCAGCGTTCTTATGATGGGGGGGTCCTACAATGAGCAGTTCTTC | CASSVLMMGGSYNEQFF
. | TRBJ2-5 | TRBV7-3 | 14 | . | TGTGCCAGCAGCCGTGGAGCGGGTCCAGAGACCCAGTACTTC | CASSRGAGPETQYF
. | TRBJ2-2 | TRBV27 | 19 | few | TGTGCCAGCAGTCCGCATTCGGGCCGAGGGGGGGGCCGCACCGGGGAGCTGTTTTTT | CASSPHSGRGGGRTGELFF
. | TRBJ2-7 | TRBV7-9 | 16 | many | TGTGCCAGCAGCCCTAACCCCCTTAGCGGCACCTACGAGCAGTACTTC | CASSPNPLSGTYEQYF
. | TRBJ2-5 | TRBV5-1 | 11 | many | TGCGCCAGCAGCTTGTCGGTGACCCAGTACTTC | CASSLSVTQYF
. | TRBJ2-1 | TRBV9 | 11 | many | TGTGCCAGTGGTTCCTACAATGAGCAGTTCTTC | CASGSYNEQFF
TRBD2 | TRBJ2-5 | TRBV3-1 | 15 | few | TGTGCCAGCAGCCAAGCGCGGGGGGACCGAGAGACCCAGTACTTC | CASSQARGDRETQYF
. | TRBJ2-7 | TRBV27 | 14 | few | TGTGCCAGCAGTTTTAGGCAGACCTCCTACGAGCAGTACTTC | CASSFRQTSYEQYF
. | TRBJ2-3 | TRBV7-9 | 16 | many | TGTGCCAGCAGCCGGGGACATCCGCACCTCACAGATACGCAGTATTTT | CASSRGHPHLTDTQYF
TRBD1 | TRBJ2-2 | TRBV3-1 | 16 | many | TGTGCCAGCAGCCAAGAACAGGGGGCGCTGGGCGGGGAGCTGTTTTTT | CASSQEQGALGGELFF
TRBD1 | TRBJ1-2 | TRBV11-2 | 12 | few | TGTGCCAGCAGCCCGACGGACAGGGACAAGACCTTC | CASSPTDRDKTF
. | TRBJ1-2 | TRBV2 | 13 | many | TGTGCCAGCACGCTAGGGGAGGAGTATGGCTACACCTTC | CASTLGEEYGYTF
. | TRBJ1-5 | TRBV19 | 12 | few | TGTGCCAGTAGTAGAGGTAGTGCGCCCCAGCATTTT | CASSRGSAPQHF
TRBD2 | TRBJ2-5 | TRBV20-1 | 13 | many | TGCAGTGCTGGGGGGGTGATGAAGGAGACCCAGTACTTC | CSAGGVMKETQYF
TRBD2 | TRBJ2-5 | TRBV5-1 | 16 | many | TGCGCCAGCAGCTTGGTAGCGGGAGTCCTCTCCGGGACCCAGTACTTC | CASSLVAGVLSGTQYF
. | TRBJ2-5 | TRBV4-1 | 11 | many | TGCGCCAGCAGCCGAGGAGAGACCCAGTACTTC | CASSRGETQYF
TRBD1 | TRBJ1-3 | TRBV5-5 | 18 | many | TGTGCCAGCAGCTTGGACCCGGGACAGACCTCACGGAGAAACACCATATATTTT | CASSLDPGQTSRRNTIYF
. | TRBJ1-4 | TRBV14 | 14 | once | TGTGTCAGCAGCCAAGACAGGTTGGATGAAAAACTGTTTTTT | CVSSQDRLDEKLFF
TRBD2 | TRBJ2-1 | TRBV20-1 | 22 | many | TGCAGTGCTAGAGATAGAACTAGCGGGAGAGGAGCCCGGAGTGGCTCCTACAATGAGCAGTTCTTC | CSARDRTSGRGARSGSYNEQFF
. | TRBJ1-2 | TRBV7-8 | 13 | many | TGTGCCAGCAGCACCCACATTAACTATGGCTACACCTTC | CASSTHINYGYTF
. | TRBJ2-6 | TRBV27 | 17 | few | TGTGCCAGCTTCAGTAGGAGGGGGTCCTCTGGGGCCAACGTCCTGACTTTC | CASFSRRGSSGANVLTF
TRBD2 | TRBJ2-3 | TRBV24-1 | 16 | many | TGTGCCACCAGTGACCTGACTAGCGGGAGCCCAGATACGCAGTATTTT | CATSDLTSGSPDTQYF
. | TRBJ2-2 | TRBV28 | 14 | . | TGTGCCAGCAGTAAGGGACTGCGGTTCGGGGAGCTGTTTTTT | CASSKGLRFGELFF
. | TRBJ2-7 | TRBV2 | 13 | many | TGTGCCAGCAGGAGGGACGGAACCTACGAGCAGTACTTC | CASRRDGTYEQYF
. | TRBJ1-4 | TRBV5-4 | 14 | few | TGTGCCAGCAGCTTTGGCGCAACTAATGAAAAACTGTTTTTT | CASSFGATNEKLFF
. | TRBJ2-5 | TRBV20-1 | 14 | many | TGCAGTGCTCGCCCCCCAAAGGGAGAAGAGACCCAGTACTTC | CSARPPKGEETQYF
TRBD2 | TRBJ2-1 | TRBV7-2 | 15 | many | TGTGCCAGCAGGGACGGGACTAGCGGGAGCTTTGAGCAGTTCTTC | CASRDGTSGSFEQFF
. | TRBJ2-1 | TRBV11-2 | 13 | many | TGTGCCAGCAGCTTATCACTCCTCAATGAGCAGTTCTTC | CASSLSLLNEQFF
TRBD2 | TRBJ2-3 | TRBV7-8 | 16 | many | TGTGCCAGCAGCTTAACACTAGCGCGTAGCACAGATACGCAGTATTTT | CASSLTLARSTDTQYF
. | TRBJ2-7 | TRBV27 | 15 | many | TGTGCCAGCAGTTTGTATCGAGGGGACACCTACGAGCAGTACTTC | CASSLYRGDTYEQYF
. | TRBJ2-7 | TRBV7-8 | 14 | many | TGTGCCAGCAGCCCGGGGACATACTCCTACGAGCAGTACTTC | CASSPGTYSYEQYF
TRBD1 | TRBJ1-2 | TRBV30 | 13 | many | TGTGCCTGGAGTGAGGGGGCTTACTATGGCTACACCTTC | CAWSEGAYYGYTF
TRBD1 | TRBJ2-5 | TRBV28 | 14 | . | TGTGCCAGCAGTTGGACAGGATACCAAGAGACCCAGTACTTC | CASSWTGYQETQYF
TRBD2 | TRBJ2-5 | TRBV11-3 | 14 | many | TGTGCCAGCAGCCGCGGGAGGTTCCAAGAGACCCAGTACTTC | CASSRGRFQETQYF
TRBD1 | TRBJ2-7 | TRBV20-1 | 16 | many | TGCAGTGCTAGACCCCCGGACAGGGGGAACTTGTACGAGCAGTACTTC | CSARPPDRGNLYEQYF
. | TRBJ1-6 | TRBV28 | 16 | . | TGTGCCAGCGCCACACGGGGAGAATCCTATAATTCACCCCTCCACTTT | CASATRGESYNSPLHF
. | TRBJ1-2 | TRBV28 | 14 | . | TGTGCCAGCAACCTCGGGGGTCTCAGCTATGGCTACACCTTC | CASNLGGLSYGYTF
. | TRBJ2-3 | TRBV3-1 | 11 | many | TGTGCCAGCAAGGAGGCAGATACGCAGTATTTT | CASKEADTQYF
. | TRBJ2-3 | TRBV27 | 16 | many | TGTGCCAGCAGTTTTGGGGCGTACTCGGTCACAGATACGCAGTATTTT | CASSFGAYSVTDTQYF
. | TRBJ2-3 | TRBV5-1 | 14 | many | TGCGCCAGCCGCCCCCGGCCTGGGGCAGATACGCAGTATTTT | CASRPRPGADTQYF
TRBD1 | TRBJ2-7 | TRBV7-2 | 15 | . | TGTGCCAGCAGCTTTCTCTGGACAGGGCGAGGCGAGCAGTACTTC | CASSFLWTGRGEQYF
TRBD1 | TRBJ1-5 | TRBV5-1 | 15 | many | TGCGCCAGCAGCCGGCTAGGGACAGCAAATCAGCCCCAGCATTTT | CASSRLGTANQPQHF
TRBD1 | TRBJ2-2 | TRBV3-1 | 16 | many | TGTGCCAGCAGCCAAGGGGGGACAGGGAACACCGGGGAGCTGTTTTTT | CASSQGGTGNTGELFF
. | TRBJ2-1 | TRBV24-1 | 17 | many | TGTGCCACCAGTACGGGAGCTAGACCCGGGGCCTACAATGAGCAGTTCTTC | CATSTGARPGAYNEQFF
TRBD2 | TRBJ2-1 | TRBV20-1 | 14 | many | TGCAGTGCTACTTTAGCGGGAGGGAAGGATGAGCAGTTCTTC | CSATLAGGKDEQFF
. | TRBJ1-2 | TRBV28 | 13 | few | TGTGCCAGCAGTTCCTCCGTTCGGGGTGGCTACACCTTC | CASSSSVRGGYTF
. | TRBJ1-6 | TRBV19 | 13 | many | TGTGCCACCGCAGGGGACTATAATTCACCCCTCCACTTT | CATAGDYNSPLHF
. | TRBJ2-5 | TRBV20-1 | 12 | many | TGCAGTGCTTATAGGGGGGATGAGACCCAGTACTTC | CSAYRGDETQYF
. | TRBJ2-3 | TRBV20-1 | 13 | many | TGCAGTGCTAGAGATAGGCAGACAGATACGCAGTATTTT | CSARDRQTDTQYF
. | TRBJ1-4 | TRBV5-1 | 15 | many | TGCGCCAGCAGCTTGGCCGGACCTGGGAGCGAAAAACTGTTTTTT | CASSLAGPGSEKLFF
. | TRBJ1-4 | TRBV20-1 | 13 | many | TGCAGTGCTAGAGACCCAACTAATGAAAAACTGTTTTTT | CSARDPTNEKLFF
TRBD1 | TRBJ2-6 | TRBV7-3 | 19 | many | TGTGCCAGCAGCAGAGTGGCACAGGGGGCTTCGTCTGGGGCCAACGTCCTGACTTTC | CASSRVAQGASSGANVLTF
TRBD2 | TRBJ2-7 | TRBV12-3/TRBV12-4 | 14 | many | TGTGCCAGCAGCCCCCGGACTAGCGCCTACGAGCAGTACTTC | CASSPRTSAYEQYF
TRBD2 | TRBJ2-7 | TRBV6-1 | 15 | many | TGTGCCAGCAGTGAAGTGGCGGGAGAAATGTACGAGCAGTACTTC | CASSEVAGEMYEQYF
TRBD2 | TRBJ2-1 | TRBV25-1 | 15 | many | TGTGCCAGCAGTGAAAGACTAGCGGGAGTCAATGAGCAGTTCTTC | CASSERLAGVNEQFF
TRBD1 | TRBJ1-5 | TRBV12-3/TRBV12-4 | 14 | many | TGTGCCAGCAGTGGGACAGGGCCCAATCAGCCCCAGCATTTT | CASSGTGPNQPQHF
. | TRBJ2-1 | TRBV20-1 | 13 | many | TGCAGTGCTAGCCCCGGAGCGATAGGGGAGCAGTTCTTC | CSASPGAIGEQFF
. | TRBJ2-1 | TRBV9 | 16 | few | TGTGCCAGCAGCGAGCACCCGGGGGCGGCCGGCAATGAGCAGTTCTTC | CASSEHPGAAGNEQFF
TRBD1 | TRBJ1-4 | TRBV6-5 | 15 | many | TGTGCCAGCAGTTACGTCGGGACAGGCCGCGAAAAACTGTTTTTT | CASSYVGTGREKLFF